This T cell receptor (beta chain) was found in a study of CD8 T cells in Susac syndrome. The RNA input was roughly 0.5 to 1 ug, and it was reverse transcribed with random hexamers. TCRdb independently ran MiXCR on the immunoSEQ multiplex PCR reads; one entry per CDR3 protein. The sample lists approximately 190,000 distinct CDR3 sequences, roughly 94% occurring once. The germline V gene encodes CDR1 SGDLS and CDR2 YYNGEE. V was trimmed by 3 bases and J by 5 bases, leaving 15 bases between them. The CDR3 is 15 residues long. The V and J genes are TRBV9 and TRBJ1-5, with a tentative D call TRBD1 (6 bases). Sequencing used CD8+ T cells from PBMCs. The clonotype was recovered from a human donor with Susac syndrome. The CDR3 DNA follows: TGTGCCAGCAGCGAGATGGACAGAGGAGATCAGCCCCAGCATTTT. It translates to CASSEMDRGDQPQHF.